The clone carrying this T cell receptor beta chain was seen only once. Its specificity is unknown. These data come from a study of cytomegalovirus exposure and HLA in healthy donors. V lost 6 bases and J 6 bases, leaving 14 bases between the germline ends. The CDR3 runs to 13 residues. Germline CDR1 is ENHRY and CDR2 is SYGVKD. The PCR contained 60 Vbeta and 13 Jbeta primers. Data came from immunoSEQ multiplex PCR; TCRdb stores just in-frame clones and leaves some out. Of 210,000 or so clones in the sample, 77% were seen once. Study results and caveats: The sole available immune exposure information was CMV serostatus. Analyses of presence/absence relied on an assumption of roughly uniform sequencing depth across donors.

The chain combines TRBV10-3 with TRBJ1-2; D not certain. The sequence was obtained from a woman aged 60-75 years in good health and CMV-seropositive. Material: PBMCs. The CDR3 protein is CAISSTDNDGYTF. CDR3 nucleotides: TGTGCCATCAGCTCTACAGATAATGATGGCTACACCTTC.